Below are 25 T cell receptor beta chains sequenced from a single sample in a study of blood T cell repertoires in COVID-19 (dated by TCRdb to the early 2020s). The library came from the immunoSEQ multiplex PCR assay. The table was pulled from immuneACCESS by TCRdb, which kept in-frame rearrangements only. Such tables lose some clones; where checked, under half of the loss comes from unresolved V genes, and the rest has no known cause. The sample records about 220,000 clones, 75% to 85% of which are singletons. The ten biggest clones cover approximately 10% of the sample. Sequenced input: peripheral blood. The receptors were gathered from a man between 50 and 59 years old with active or convalescent COVID-19.

The chain recombines TRBV6-2 or TRBV6-3 with TRBJ2-7; 7 bases are shared with TRBD1. Trimming at V came to 4 bases and at J to 6 bases, leaving 6 bases not matched to a gene. The germline V gene encodes CDR1 MNHEY and CDR2 SVGEGT. The CDR3 runs 13 residues. CDR3 in DNA: TGTGCCAGCAGTTCCAGGACAGGCCCCGAGCAGTACTTC. Translating gives CASSSRTGPEQYF.

The genes are TRBV4-1 and TRBJ1-2, with 8 bases lining up with TRBD1. In germline, CDR1 is MGHRA, CDR2 YSYEKL. V gave up 4 bases and J gave up 9 bases; unmatched junction bases: 25. CDR3 length: 19 residues. The CDR3 is CASSLGGLTGALWLKSYTF. DNA for the CDR3: TGCGCCAGCAGCCTGGGGGGCTTGACAGGGGCCCTATGGCTAAAGAGCTACACCTTC.

The genes are TRBV25-1 and TRBJ2-3; D is perhaps TRBD2 (6 bases). This CDR3 contains 15 residues. The V gene lost 7 bases and the J gene lost 1 base, with 15 bases spanning the gap. The germline V gene encodes CDR1 MGHDK and CDR2 SYGVNS. The CDR3 loop is CASTGASDGTDTQYF. The CDR3 DNA follows: TGTGCCAGCACCGGGGCTAGCGATGGCACAGATACGCAGTATTTT.

The chain uses TRBV28 and TRBJ1-5, with D uncertain. Germline V gene data show CDR1 as MDHEN and CDR2 as SYDVKM. The CDR3 covers 16 residues. The V and J ends lost 5 bases and 0 bases respectively, with 14 bases between them. DNA of the CDR3: TGTGCCAGCAGTCCATCTACCGGGTATAGCAATCAGCCCCAGCATTTT. Its protein product is CASSPSTGYSNQPQHF.

This clone was detected only once. V usage is TRBV7-2 and J usage is TRBJ2-4; TRBD1 agrees at 8 bases. Germline V CDR1 and CDR2: SGHTA, FQGNSA. Trimming cost V 5 bases and J 7 bases; bases outside gene matches: 10. The CDR3 contains 15 residues. The CDR3 loop is CASSLRTGSGNIQYF. CDR3 coding DNA: TGTGCCAGCAGCCTACGGACAGGGAGTGGGAACATTCAGTACTTC.

The CDR3 region is CASREDRGDQPQHF. The DNA for the CDR3 is TGTGCCAGCAGAGAGGACAGGGGTGATCAGCCCCAGCATTTT. This chain links TRBV6-1 with TRBJ1-5; 9 bases line up with TRBD1. The V gene's germline CDR1 is MNHNS and CDR2 SASEGT. The trim removed 6 bases at V and 5 bases at J, leaving 5 bases unmatched. This CDR3 region has 14 residues.

There are a few counts of this clone. V usage is TRBV4-1 and J usage is TRBJ2-3; 15 nucleotides align to TRBD2. Germline values: CDR1 MGHRA, CDR2 YSYEKL. Trimming took 4 bases from V and 3 from J; bases not matched to a gene: 5. The CDR3 sequence is 17 residues long. CDR3 sequence: CASSRTSGRAGTDTQYF. CDR3 sequence (DNA): TGCGCCAGCAGCCGGACTAGCGGGAGGGCGGGGACAGATACGCAGTATTTT.

The gene calls are TRBV7-8 and TRBJ1-2; D may be TRBD1 (5 bases). Trimming removed 1 base at V and 1 base at J, with 10 bases between. The CDR3 sequence is 15 residues long. Germline V gene sequence: CDR1 SGHVS, CDR2 FQNEAQ. The CDR3 is CASSLVRANNYGYTF. In nucleotides, the CDR3 is TGTGCCAGCAGCTTAGTCAGGGCAAATAACTATGGCTACACCTTC.

This clone occurred many times. The genes are TRBV4-3 and TRBJ1-3; 7 bases align to TRBD1. Germline assignment: CDR1 LGHNA and CDR2 YSLEER. The CDR3 has 15 residues. Unmatched junction bases numbered 5, after V lost 4 bases and J lost 2 bases. CDR3 DNA: TGCGCCAGCAGCCCCGACAGGGAGGCTGGAAACACCATATATTTT. Its translation is CASSPDREAGNTIYF.

V is TRBV4-1 and J is TRBJ2-4, with D possibly TRBD2 on 6 matching bases. Trimming took off 1 base at V and 1 base at J, with 14 bases between the two ends. From germline, CDR1 is MGHRA and CDR2 YSYEKL. CDR3 length: 17 amino acids. The CDR3 coding sequence is TGCGCCAGCAGCCAAGTGGGTGGGGCGGGGGCCAAAAACATTCAGTACTTC. Its protein is CASSQVGGAGAKNIQYF.

This clone turned up a few times. The rearrangement joins TRBV12-3 or TRBV12-4 to TRBJ2-1; 7 bases agree with TRBD2. There are 13 residues in the CDR3. J was trimmed by 6 bases and V by 3 bases; bases with no gene match: 2. CDR3 in DNA: TGTGCCAGCAGTTTGCTAGCGGCCAATGAGCAGTTCTTC. It encodes CASSLLAANEQFF.

The V gene is TRBV5-1, the J gene TRBJ2-7; 8 nucleotides line up with TRBD2. This CDR3 has 16 residues. In germline, CDR1 is SGHRS, CDR2 YFSETQ. The ends lost 0 bases at V and 4 bases at J; junction bases unmatched: 9. In DNA form, the CDR3 reads TGCGCCAGCAGCTTGGGAACCGGGACTAGTAGTTACGAGCAGTACTTC. This translates into CASSLGTGTSSYEQYF.

The chain recombines TRBV28 with TRBJ1-5, with TRBD1 matching over 9 bases. The J segment lost 6 bases and the V segment lost 5 bases, leaving 11 bases of the junction unmatched. Germline V gene sequence: CDR1 MDHEN, CDR2 SYDVKM. This CDR3 region has 16 residues. CDR3 protein: CASSGYGTGYGQPQHF. The CDR3 region has the DNA TGTGCCAGCAGTGGATACGGGACAGGGTATGGTCAGCCCCAGCATTTT.

This chain uses TRBV6-2 or TRBV6-3 with TRBJ2-7; D perhaps matches TRBD1 (5 bases). CDR3 length equals 12 residues. Germline lookup yields CDR1 MNHEY and CDR2 SVGEGT. Trimming left V 3 bases short and J 10 bases short, with 13 bases between. The CDR3 region is CASSYLAGKQYV. CDR3 coding DNA: TGTGCCAGCAGTTATTTGGCAGGGAAACAGTACGTC.

CDR3 in DNA: TGCGCCAGCAGCTTGGTCCAGGGGGCTGTGAACACTGAAGCTTTCTTT. Protein: CASSLVQGAVNTEAFF. The V and J genes are TRBV5-1 and TRBJ1-1; TRBD1 matches at 8 bases. CDR1 is SGHRS and CDR2 is YFSETQ in the germline V gene. CDR3 length: 16 residues. The V gene end was trimmed by 0 bases and the J gene end by 0 bases; junction bases not matched to a gene: 4.

The genes are TRBV11-2 and TRBJ2-3, with a weak D call TRBD1 (5 bases). Germline V CDR1 and CDR2: SGHAT, FQNNGV. Trimming removed 3 bases from V and 1 base from J, with 8 bases in between. The CDR3 length is 14 residues. CDR3 bases: TGTGCCAGCAGCTTCAGGGCCGGCACAGATACGCAGTATTTT. It yields the protein CASSFRAGTDTQYF.

The chain combines TRBV28 with TRBJ2-7; D might be TRBD2 (6 bases). The germline V gene has CDR1 MDHEN and CDR2 SYDVKM. The CDR3 is 14 amino acids. V was trimmed by 4 bases and J by 3 bases, leaving 13 bases between them. CDR3 DNA: TGTGCCAGCAGTTGGCGGGGATTGGTCTACGAGCAGTACTTC. Translating gives CASSWRGLVYEQYF.

The rearrangement links TRBV7-9 to TRBJ1-2; D ambiguous. The V gene's germline CDR1 is SEHNR and CDR2 FQNEAQ (reference sequence). CDR3 length: 11 amino acids. V lost 5 bases, J lost 3 bases, and 4 bases lay in between. In nucleotides, the CDR3 is TGTGCCAGCAGCCTCGACTATGGCTACACCTTC. It codes for CASSLDYGYTF.

V usage is TRBV5-4 and J usage is TRBJ2-3; tentatively, D is TRBD1 (6 bases). Deletions cut 0 bases from V and 9 bases from J, with 14 bases between. The CDR3 has 14 residues. The germline V gene encodes CDR1 SGHNT and CDR2 YYREEE (reference sequence). CDR3 DNA sequence: TGTGCCAGCAGCTTGGACAGAGGAACAGGGACGCAGTATTTT. Amino acids: CASSLDRGTGTQYF. Full variable domain (rest looked up from reference TRBV5-4 and TRBJ2-3): ETGVTQSPTHLIKTRGQQVTLRCSSQSGHNTVSWYQQALGQGPQFIFQYYREEENGRGNFPPRFSGLQFPNYSSELNVNALELDDSALYLCASSLDRGTGTQYFGPGTRLTVL.

The J gene is TRBJ1-5, the V gene TRBV6-6, with a weak D call TRBD1 (5 bases). Trimming shortened V by 0 bases and J by 2 bases, and 11 bases separated the two germline ends. Germline V gene lookup returns CDR1 MNHNY and CDR2 SVGAGI (reference sequence). This CDR3 region has 16 residues. The CDR3: CASSYSAAGRNQPQHF. CDR3 DNA: TGTGCCAGCAGTTACTCGGCCGCGGGGCGCAATCAGCCCCAGCATTTT.

The chain is built from TRBV6-5 and TRBJ1-5, with a possible D match to TRBD1 (5 bases). This CDR3 has 14 amino acids. CDR1 and CDR2 from the germline V gene are MNHEY and SVGAGI. V was shortened by 6 bases and J by 4 bases, with 13 bases between the two germline ends. CDR3 in amino acids: CASRPRGWNQPQHF. In DNA form, the CDR3 reads TGTGCCAGCAGACCCCGGGGGTGGAATCAGCCCCAGCATTTT.

This rearrangement joins TRBV24-1 to TRBJ2-2; possible D gene TRBD1, 5 bases. The CDR3 is made up of 19 amino acids. Germline CDR1 is KGHDR and CDR2 is SFDVKD. V was cut by 4 bases and J by 1 base, with 21 bases left in between. The CDR3 sequence: CATSDRRGASSLNTGELFF. CDR3 sequence (DNA): TGTGCCACCAGTGACCGCCGTGGGGCCAGCAGCCTGAACACCGGGGAGCTGTTTTTT.

The V and J genes are TRBV27 and TRBJ2-3, with 11 bases aligning to TRBD2. Trimming took 4 bases from V and 2 from J; bases not matched to a gene: 8. CDR3 length: 17 amino acids. The germline V gene encodes CDR1 MNHEY and CDR2 SMNVEV (reference sequence). CDR3 residues: CASSSYLAGGLTDTQYF. Written as DNA, the CDR3 is TGTGCCAGCAGTTCCTACCTAGCGGGGGGACTCACAGATACGCAGTATTTT.

For this clone: The sample contains more than one DNA sequence encoding this CDR3. The chain is built from TRBV24-1 and TRBJ1-1, with TRBD1 matching over 8 bases. V shed 3 bases, J shed 4 bases, and the junction held 3 bases outside the gene matches. The CDR3 runs 14 residues. Germline lookup yields CDR1 KGHDR and CDR2 SFDVKD. CDR3 residues: CATSDPGTGTEAFF. CDR3 in DNA: TGTGCCACCAGTGATCCCGGGACAGGCACTGAAGCTTTCTTT.

The chain employs TRBV28 and TRBJ1-4; D call uncertain. V shed 6 bases and J shed 1 base, with 9 bases lying between them. The CDR3 contains 14 residues. Germline V gives CDR1 MDHEN, CDR2 SYDVKM. CDR3 DNA: TGTGCCAGCAGCCGAGGGATAACTAATGAAAAACTGTTTTTT. The encoded protein is CASSRGITNEKLFF.